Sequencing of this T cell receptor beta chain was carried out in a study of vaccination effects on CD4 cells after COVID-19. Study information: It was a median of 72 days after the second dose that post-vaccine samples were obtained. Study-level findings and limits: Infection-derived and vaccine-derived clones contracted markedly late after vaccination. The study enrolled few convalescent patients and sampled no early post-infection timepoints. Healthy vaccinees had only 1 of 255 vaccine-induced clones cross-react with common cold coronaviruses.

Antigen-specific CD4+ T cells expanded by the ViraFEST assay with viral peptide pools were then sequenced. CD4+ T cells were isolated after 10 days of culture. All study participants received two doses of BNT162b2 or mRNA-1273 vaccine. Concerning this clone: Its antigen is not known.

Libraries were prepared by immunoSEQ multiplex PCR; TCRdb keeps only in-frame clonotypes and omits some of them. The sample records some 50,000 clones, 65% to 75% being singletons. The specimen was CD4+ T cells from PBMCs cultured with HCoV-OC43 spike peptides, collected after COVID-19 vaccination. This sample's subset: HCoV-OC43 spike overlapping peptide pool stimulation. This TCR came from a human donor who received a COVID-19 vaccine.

DNA for the CDR3: TGTGCCAGTAGTATAGAATCTAGCGGGGGGCAACAAGAGACCCAGTACTTC. Amino acids: CASSIESSGGQQETQYF. The genes are TRBV19 and TRBJ2-5, with 11 nucleotides matching TRBD2. V was pared by 0 bases and J by 2 bases, with 5 bases of the junction left unmatched. The CDR3 is 17 residues long. Germline V gene data show CDR1 as LNHDA and CDR2 as SQIVND (reference sequence).